A single sample gave rise to the 23 T cell receptor beta chains below, sequenced in a study of response to subunit inactivated influenza vaccine. TCRdb independently ran MiXCR on the RT-PCR reads; one entry per CDR3 protein. The profile covers more than 450,000 distinct CDR3 sequences, with 11% appearing a single time and more than 9.5% taken by the ten largest. These data were also filed under a second study, of T cells expressing NK-cell markers. That source adds: UMI-tagged 5'RACE template switching yielded the TCR beta cDNA.

Specimen: PBMCs from blood, collected on the day of vaccination. Receptor source: a man between 50 and 59 years old who received an inactivated influenza vaccine.

The rearrangement joins TRBV29-1 to TRBJ1-5; D possibly corresponds to TRBD1 (5 bases). Germline lookup yields CDR1 SQVTM and CDR2 ANQGSEA. CDR3 length equals 15 residues. The germline V and J ends were trimmed by 2 bases and 1 base, with 12 bases remaining between them. CDR3 protein: CSVELGGGSNQPQHF. CDR3 coding DNA: TGCAGCGTTGAACTGGGGGGTGGAAGCAATCAGCCCCAGCATTTT.

This clonotype was recorded only once. The chain's CDR3 is CASSVGPVQAQYF. The CDR3 region has the DNA TGTGCCAGCAGCGTAGGTCCAGTCCAGGCCCAGTACTTC. The chain links TRBV9 to TRBJ2-5; D not certain. V lost 0 bases and J lost 9, with 12 bases in between. CDR1 and CDR2 from the germline V gene are SGDLS and YYNGEE. The CDR3 loop spans 13 amino acids.

The chain has TRBV6-2 or TRBV6-3 and TRBJ2-3; 12 bases align to TRBD2. This CDR3 region has 22 residues. J gave up 0 bases and V 5 bases, and 21 bases lay outside the gene matches. Germline V lookup: CDR1 MNHEY, CDR2 SVGEGT. CDR3 protein: CASSPTPGGWLAGGPSTDTQYF. DNA for the CDR3: TGTGCCAGCAGTCCCACGCCAGGGGGTTGGCTAGCGGGGGGGCCTAGCACAGATACGCAGTATTTT.

This clonotype was picked up a small number of times. The chain carries TRBV11-2 and TRBJ1-1; D gene uncertain. This CDR3 spans 16 amino acids. The ends were cut back, 6 bases at V and 0 bases at J, with 17 bases in the middle. Looked up from germline, CDR1 is SGHAT and CDR2 is FQNNGV. The CDR3, as DNA: TGTGCCAGCAGTTTCACACAGCGGCCCCTGAACACTGAAGCTTTCTTT. It encodes CASSFTQRPLNTEAFF.

This clonotype turned up a few times. This chain uses TRBV12-3 or TRBV12-4 with TRBJ1-4; no clear D gene. The CDR3 extends over 14 amino acids. Trimming took 6 bases from V and 8 from J, leaving 16 bases between them. CDR3 DNA: TGTGCCAGCAGCACGGGCCCATCCCGGGAAAAACTGTTTTTT. Amino acid sequence: CASSTGPSREKLFF.

This chain connects TRBV7-9 to TRBJ2-3; D may be TRBD1 or TRBD2 (6 bases each). The CDR3 length is 17 residues. Trimming stripped 1 base from V and 2 bases from J, with 16 bases between. Germline loops: CDR1 SEHNR, CDR2 FQNEAQ (reference sequence). Written as DNA, the CDR3 is TGTGCCAGCAGCTTAGTAGGGGGGCAGTTGTACACAGATACGCAGTATTTT. Its translation is CASSLVGGQLYTDTQYF.

This clonotype came up many times. The V gene is TRBV12-3 or TRBV12-4, the J gene TRBJ2-2; D is ambiguous. The germline V and J ends were trimmed by 2 bases and 6 bases, with 4 bases remaining between them. This CDR3 region has 12 residues. CDR3 amino acids: CASSLSAGELFF. The CDR3 nucleotides read TGTGCCAGCAGTTTATCGGCCGGGGAGCTGTTTTTT.

This chain joins TRBV7-9 and TRBJ2-5; 10 bases match TRBD1. J gave up 4 bases and V 6 bases, and 5 bases lay outside the gene matches. The V gene's germline CDR1 is SEHNR and CDR2 FQNEAQ (reference sequence). The CDR3 is made up of 14 amino acids. The CDR3 loop reads CASRPTGGRETQYF. The DNA of the CDR3 is TGTGCCAGCAGACCGACAGGGGGCCGAGAGACCCAGTACTTC.

This clonotype showed up many times. The CDR3: CSARDPRERHEQFF. The DNA for the CDR3 is TGCAGTGCTAGAGATCCGCGGGAGCGCCATGAGCAGTTCTTC. The rearrangement uses TRBV20-1 and TRBJ2-1, with TRBD2 matching 7 bases. V dropped 0 bases and J dropped 8; count of bases not matched to a gene: 7. Germline values: CDR1 DFQATT, CDR2 SNEGSKA (reference sequence). The CDR3 sequence is 14 residues long.

This clonotype came up many times. The CDR3 region has the DNA TGCGCCAGCAGCCCTGAGGGGTACGGGGCCAACGTCCTGACTTTC. Its protein is CASSPEGYGANVLTF. V is TRBV4-1 and J is TRBJ2-6; TRBD1 or TRBD2 may be the D gene (5 bases each). V lost 4 bases, J lost 4 bases, and 11 bases lay in between. Germline loops: CDR1 MGHRA, CDR2 YSYEKL. CDR3 size: 15 residues.

The V call is TRBV13, the J call TRBJ2-7, with 9 bases identical to TRBD2. CDR1 is PRHDT, CDR2 FYEKMQ, per germline (reference sequence). After removal of 6 bases from V and 0 bases from J, the junction contained 6 bases not matched to a gene. The CDR3 is made up of 15 amino acids. The DNA of the CDR3 is TGTGCCAGCAGGCCGTTAGCGGGGGACTCCTACGAGCAGTACTTC. Translation gives CASRPLAGDSYEQYF.

This clonotype was observed a handful of times. The chain combines TRBV3-1 with TRBJ1-1, with 9 nucleotides matching TRBD1. CDR3 length equals 15 residues. Germline V lookup: CDR1 LGHDT, CDR2 YNNKEL (reference sequence). V was clipped by 3 bases and J by 4 bases; unmatched bases: 6. The CDR3 here is CASSHTGTGSTEAFF. The DNA for the CDR3 is TGTGCCAGCAGCCACACCGGGACAGGGAGCACTGAAGCTTTCTTT.

The sample holds many counts of this clonotype. The chain couples TRBV10-3 to TRBJ2-3; possible D gene TRBD2, 7 bases. The CDR3 contains 15 residues. In germline, CDR1 is ENHRY, CDR2 SYGVKD. Trimming took 3 bases from V and 2 from J, leaving 12 bases between them. The CDR3, as DNA: TGTGCCATCAGTGATAGGCGGGGGCTCACAGATACGCAGTATTTT. Its protein is CAISDRRGLTDTQYF.

This clonotype has just a few counts. The rearrangement links TRBV4-3 to TRBJ2-7, with a tentative D call TRBD1 (5 bases). Trimming cost V 3 bases and J 4 bases, with 16 bases left between them. CDR3 length: 15 amino acids. CDR1 and CDR2 (germline): LGHNA, YSLEER. The CDR3 nucleotides read TGCGCCAGCAGCCAGGATCCAGGGATTAATTACGAGCAGTACTTC. Translation: CASSQDPGINYEQYF.

This sequence joins TRBV12-3 or TRBV12-4 and TRBJ2-3, with a tentative D call TRBD2 (6 bases). The length of the CDR3 is 14 residues. The V end lost 6 bases, the J end lost 2 bases, and 12 bases lay between the germline ends. As DNA, the CDR3 is TGTGCCAGCAGCCCGGGACTTCCCACAGATACGCAGTATTTT. Protein sequence: CASSPGLPTDTQYF.

This clonotype came up a few times. The chain links TRBV29-1 to TRBJ1-4; D gene unclear. Deletions cut 1 base from V and 5 bases from J, with 11 bases between. Germline CDR1 and CDR2: SQVTM and ANQGSEA. This CDR3 is 14 amino acids long. The CDR3 sequence is CSVEGGTGNEKLFF. CDR3 coding DNA: TGCAGCGTTGAAGGGGGAACGGGGAATGAAAAACTGTTTTTT.

This clonotype was counted a few times. The chain couples TRBV7-2 to TRBJ2-1; D is perhaps TRBD2 (6 bases). Germline lookup yields CDR1 SGHTA and CDR2 FQGNSA. This CDR3 has 14 residues. Trimming took off 2 bases at V and 4 bases at J, with 9 bases between the two ends. CDR3 sequence: CASSLRGKYNEQFF. The CDR3 bases are TGTGCCAGCAGCTTACGGGGGAAATACAATGAGCAGTTCTTC. Full variable domain (outside the CDR3, taken from reference TRBV7-2 and TRBJ2-1): GAGVSQSPSNKVTEKGKDVELRCDPISGHTALYWYRQSLGQGLEFLIYFQGNSAPDKSGLPSDRFSAERTGGSVSTLTIQRTQQEDSAVYLCASSLRGKYNEQFFGPGTRLTVL.

In this sample, this clonotype turned up a few times. V usage is TRBV7-8 and J usage is TRBJ2-1; D perhaps matches TRBD2 (6 bases). The CDR3 covers 17 residues. V was clipped by 3 bases and J by 3 bases, with 18 bases between them. Germline lookup yields CDR1 SGHVS and CDR2 FQNEAQ. The CDR3 is CASSLGRGWGDYNEQFF. CDR3 nucleotide sequence: TGTGCCAGCAGCTTGGGTCGGGGTTGGGGGGACTACAATGAGCAGTTCTTC.

The rearrangement joins TRBV7-2 to TRBJ2-2; 14 bases map to TRBD2. The CDR3 is 16 amino acids. V shed 4 bases and J 4 bases; nucleotides not matched to a gene: 2. CDR1 and CDR2 (germline): SGHTA, FQGNSA. As DNA, the CDR3 is TGTGCCAGCAGCTGGACTAGCGGGGGGTCCACCGGGGAGCTGTTTTTT. Protein product: CASSWTSGGSTGELFF.

This clonotype was observed a handful of times. The chain combines TRBV5-8 with TRBJ2-3; no clear D gene. CDR1 is SGHTS, CDR2 YDEGEE, per germline. The CDR3 covers 13 residues. Trimming left V 1 base short and J 3 bases short, with 6 bases between. The CDR3 here is CASSLKATDTQYF. The CDR3 bases are TGTGCCAGCAGCTTGAAGGCTACAGATACGCAGTATTTT.

The table lists this clonotype with a few counts. The genes are TRBV27 and TRBJ2-3; 7 nucleotides line up with TRBD2. Germline V gives CDR1 MNHEY, CDR2 SMNVEV (reference sequence). V dropped 3 bases and J dropped 0; count of bases not matched to a gene: 15. This CDR3 contains 19 residues. CDR3 sequence: CASSFLPISSGKSTDTQYF. Here the CDR3 DNA reads TGTGCCAGCAGTTTCTTACCAATTTCTAGCGGAAAGAGCACAGATACGCAGTATTTT.

This clonotype was seen many times. The CDR3 coding sequence is TGTGCCACCAGTGATTCAGCAGATACGCAGTATTTT. Its translation is CATSDSADTQYF. The genes are TRBV24-1 and TRBJ2-3; the D is unclear. CDR1 and CDR2 from the germline V gene are KGHDR and SFDVKD. The CDR3 runs 12 residues. V was shortened by 2 bases and J by 4 bases, with 3 bases between the two germline ends.

The rearrangement links TRBV7-9 to TRBJ2-5, with 8 bases fitting TRBD2. The CDR3 contains 16 residues. Germline values: CDR1 SEHNR, CDR2 FQNEAQ (reference sequence). V gave up 0 bases and J gave up 1 base; unmatched junction bases: 4. Here the CDR3 reads CASSLARGGAQETQYF. CDR3 DNA: TGTGCCAGCAGCTTAGCCCGGGGGGGGGCCCAAGAGACCCAGTACTTC.